This T cell receptor beta chain was found in a study of T cell responses to AZD1222 COVID-19 vaccine (dated by TCRdb to the early 2020s). Regarding the study in general: TCR sequencing was performed for roughly 250 trial participants, of whom around 200 were given two doses of AZD1222 and 26 were given two doses of MenACWY control vaccine. Enrollment into the trials was organized by age into subgroups of 18-55, 56-69 and 70-plus years, and those subgroups contained around 150, 28 and 57 TCR-sequenced participants, respectively.

The CDR3 regions of human TCRbeta chains were analyzed by immunosequencing. Regarding the original processing steps: Repertoire TCRs were matched against a reference library of SARS-CoV-2-specific TCRs generated with the MIRA antigen-specificity platform. Breadth was defined as the fraction of unique TCRs that were SARS-CoV-2-associated. Depth was defined as the fraction of total T cells that were SARS-CoV-2-associated. Each spike-specific TCR was assigned to its reactive spike region and to a CD4 or CD8 class using the MIRA data. Log10-transformed breadth and depth values were compared by one-way ANOVA with Sidak's multiple comparisons tests. TCRdb re-hosts the immuneACCESS table, in-frame sequences only. Its copies lack some clones; in the studies checked, an unresolved V gene accounts for under half of them, and the cause for the rest is not known. The DNA gave D and trimming, while V, J and clone size come from that table. In this sample the table shows about 120,000 clones, 88% of which occur a single time. Jointly, the top ten make up around a sixth of the sample.

For this clone: The target of this receptor is not known. No quality values exist for individual bases; no much larger clone is one base distant.

V loses 1 base of germline sequence and J loses 2 bases, and the interval between the two ends is 12 bases. The CDR3 goes from the cysteine to the phenylalanine over 14 residues. Only the CDR3 DNA stays, 42 bases, in frame from base 1. According to the germline V gene, CDR1 reads SQVTM and CDR2 reads ANQGSEA. In the paper's terms, the time point label means: baseline before first vaccination. The treatment or condition label, as the study defines it: meningococcal conjugate vaccine given as trial control. Samples from vaccinated people were obtained from the UK trials COV001 and COV002, which included a single-blind randomized controlled phase 2/3 trial of AZD1222 (ChAdOx1 nCoV-19) in healthy adults. For TCRbeta chain sequencing, PBMC samples from trial participants were taken at day 0 and at day 28 after the second dose. The study at large found these results: Spike-specific TCR breadth and depth rose significantly after two AZD1222 doses compared with day 0 and with MenACWY recipients. Because no day 14 peak-response samples were available, the repertoires could be characterized only after the peak T cell response. Most participants were white British and females outnumbered males, and the authors suggested that clonal diversity may have been underestimated. Conclusions about previously exposed vaccinees are limited, since just a handful of AZD1222 recipients were seropositive for SARS-CoV-2 at baseline. The whole spike protein was spanned by vaccine-associated CD4 TCRs, and dominant responses were seen in regions 160-218 and 743-854. Epitopes outside the regions mutated in the B.1.351 and B.1.1.7 variants were reportedly recognized by nearly half of the unique spike-specific TCRs. The 56-69-year group was small, and its depth increase did not reach significance, likely because of low power.

The sequenced sample was peripheral blood, obtained on day 0 of MenACWY control vaccination. This receptor chain uses TRBV29-1 and TRBJ2-7, with an unclear D gene assignment. The TCR comes from an adult in good health. This receptor has the CDR3 CSVEVPNSPYEQYF. The DNA is as follows: TGCAGCGTTGAAGTTCCTAACAGCCCCTACGAGCAGTACTTC.